These 24 T cell receptor beta chains came from one sample sequenced in a study of shared clonotypes between healthy human individuals. Data came from immunoSEQ multiplex PCR; TCRdb stores just in-frame clones and leaves some out. The table shows roughly 500,000 clones, with roughly 80% occurring only once. Input material: PBMCs. The receptors come from a woman in her 40s in good health. Some clones in this sample may be carry-over from other donors' samples.

V is TRBV30 and J is TRBJ2-6, with 8 bases aligning to TRBD2. The CDR3 extends over 16 amino acids. J gave up 2 bases and V 2 bases, and 5 bases lay outside the gene matches. Germline CDR1 is GTSNPN and CDR2 is SVGIG (reference sequence). The CDR3 nucleotides read TGTGCCTGGAGTCCCGCGGGGGGAACTGGGGCCAACGTCCTGACTTTC. Encoded protein: CAWSPAGGTGANVLTF.

The rearrangement joins TRBV15 to TRBJ1-6, with a weak D call TRBD1 (5 bases). V dropped 3 bases and J dropped 8 bases, with 11 bases sitting between them. Germline V gene sequence: CDR1 LNHNV, CDR2 YYDKDF (reference sequence). CDR3 length: 14 amino acids. This CDR3 is CATSRGESYSPLHF. The CDR3 DNA sequence: TGTGCCACCAGCAGGGGGGAGTCTTATTCACCCCTCCACTTT.

This chain connects TRBV7-2 to TRBJ2-1; maybe TRBD2 (6 bases). Deletions cut 5 bases from V and 3 bases from J, with 14 bases between. The CDR3 sequence is 15 residues long. Germline CDR1 is SGHTA and CDR2 is FQGNSA. CDR3 loop: CASSRVAGFYNEQFF. CDR3 coding DNA: TGTGCCAGCAGCCGAGTGGCGGGGTTCTACAATGAGCAGTTCTTC.

This clone was detected only a few times. The CDR3 reads CASSQGLSGLRAEQYF. The CDR3 bases are TGCGCCAGCAGCCAGGGATTATCGGGACTCCGGGCCGAGCAGTACTTC. The chain carries TRBV5-1 and TRBJ2-7, with a weak D call TRBD2 (6 bases). Between the trimmed V and J ends, which lost 4 bases and 6 bases, there was a span of 23 bases. The CDR3 totals 16 residues. Germline V CDR1 and CDR2: SGHRS, YFSETQ.

The genes are TRBV7-9 and TRBJ1-4; 7 nucleotides match TRBD1. The CDR3 extends over 14 amino acids. Germline V gene sequence: CDR1 SEHNR, CDR2 FQNEAQ (reference sequence). The ends lost 3 bases at V and 7 bases at J; junction bases unmatched: 5. The CDR3 region is CASSFDRAGEKLFF. In nucleotides, the CDR3 is TGTGCCAGCAGCTTCGACAGGGCAGGTGAAAAACTGTTTTTT.

CDR3 loop: CASSSAPGTEAFF. DNA for the CDR3: TGTGCCAGCAGCTCAGCCCCTGGGACTGAAGCTTTCTTT. The V gene is TRBV7-3, the J gene TRBJ1-1, with no clear D. Germline values: CDR1 SGHTA, CDR2 FQGTGA. The CDR3 loop spans 13 amino acids. Trimming cost V 4 bases and J 5 bases, with 11 bases left between them.

This chain connects TRBV28 to TRBJ2-4; TRBD2 agrees at 8 bases. Trimming at V came to 0 bases and at J to 0 bases, leaving 4 bases not matched to a gene. Germline V gene sequence: CDR1 MDHEN, CDR2 SYDVKM. The CDR3 is 17 residues long. The DNA of the CDR3 is TGTGCCAGCAGTTTATGGAGCGGGAGACTAGCCAAAAACATTCAGTACTTC. It codes for CASSLWSGRLAKNIQYF.

The chain joins TRBV2 to TRBJ1-2, with D possibly matching TRBD1 (5 bases). Germline V lookup: CDR1 SNHLY, CDR2 FYNNEI. V lost 1 base and J lost 5, with 14 bases in between. The CDR3 consists of 15 residues. The CDR3 DNA reads TGTGCCAGCAGTGAAGTCAGGGATAACCCATATGGCTACACCTTC. This codes for CASSEVRDNPYGYTF.

This clone has more than one count but fewer than ten. The V and J genes are TRBV5-1 and TRBJ2-2; D ambiguous. The CDR3 is 14 amino acids. Looked up from germline, CDR1 is SGHRS and CDR2 is YFSETQ. With 0 bases removed from V and 2 bases from J, the gap between germline ends came to 5 bases. The CDR3 here is CASSLASNTGELFF. In DNA form, the CDR3 reads TGCGCCAGCAGCTTGGCCTCAAACACCGGGGAGCTGTTTTTT.

This clone was recorded a few times. The chain links TRBV7-8 to TRBJ2-7; tentatively, D is TRBD2 (6 bases). V gave up 2 bases and J gave up 3 bases, with 11 bases separating them. The CDR3 runs to 14 residues. Germline values: CDR1 SGHVS, CDR2 FQNEAQ. In DNA, the CDR3 is TGTGCCAGCAGCTTACGGGGGAGAGGCTACGAGCAGTACTTC. Its protein product is CASSLRGRGYEQYF.

This chain uses TRBV5-5 with TRBJ2-7, with D unclear. CDR1 is SGHKS, CDR2 YYEKEE, per germline (reference sequence). The V end lost 2 bases, the J end lost 3 bases, and 6 bases lay between the germline ends. This CDR3 is built from 12 residues. CDR3 bases: TGTGCCAGCAGCTTCAACTACTACGAGCAGTACTTC. Protein: CASSFNYYEQYF.

In its sample, this clone was seen once. The CDR3 DNA sequence: TGTGCCAGCAGCCAGCTTTCTAGCACAGATACGCAGTATTTT. It is translated as CASSQLSSTDTQYF. The J gene is TRBJ2-3, the V gene TRBV7-9; D is undetermined. The germline V and J ends were trimmed by 5 bases and 0 bases, with 9 bases remaining between them. Germline CDR1 reads SEHNR; CDR2 reads FQNEAQ (reference sequence). The length of the CDR3 is 14 residues. The variable domain in full, with the rest retrieved from reference TRBV7-9 and TRBJ2-3, is DTGVSQNPRHKITKRGQNVTFRCDPISEHNRLYWYRQTLGQGPEFLTYFQNEAQLEKSRLLSDRFSAERPKGSFSTLEIQRTEQGDSAMYLCASSQLSSTDTQYFGPGTRLTVL.

This clone was counted between two and nine times. The V call is TRBV12-1, the J call TRBJ2-3; TRBD2, the D gene given by the table, was not confirmed from the DNA. TRBV12-1 is designated a pseudogene. This CDR3 is built from 19 residues. This CDR3 reads CASSNTGTSGPNSTDTQYF. In nucleotides, the CDR3 is TGTGCCAGCAGCAACACCGGGACTAGCGGGCCCAATAGCACAGATACGCAGTATTTT.

This clone has ten or more counts. The chain links TRBV11-2 to TRBJ2-2, with a possible D match to TRBD2 (6 bases). The germline V gene has CDR1 SGHAT and CDR2 FQNNGV. The V end was cut by 2 bases, the J end by 5 bases, with 15 bases between. The CDR3 covers 16 residues. The CDR3 protein is CASSLHPGLGTGELFF. DNA for the CDR3: TGTGCCAGCAGCTTACATCCGGGACTGGGGACCGGGGAGCTGTTTTTT.

As for this clone: A far larger clone differs by one base, so this is likely a read error. Other DNA sequences of this sample code for an identical CDR3. The genes are TRBV7-9 and TRBJ1-5; D uncertain. CDR1 is SEHNR, CDR2 FQNEAQ, per germline (reference sequence). The CDR3 extends over 12 amino acids. Written as DNA, the CDR3 is TGCGCCAGCAGCCGGACTGATCAGCCCCAGCATTTT. Translation gives CASSRTDQPQHF.

The DNA of the CDR3 is TGTGCCAGCAGCTTACTGGCGGGAGCCACAGATACGCAGTATTTT. It is translated as CASSLLAGATDTQYF. The gene calls are TRBV7-6 and TRBJ2-3; the match to TRBD2 covers 7 bases. Germline assignment: CDR1 SGHVS and CDR2 FNYEAQ. The V gene end was trimmed by 2 bases and the J gene end by 2 bases; junction bases not matched to a gene: 4. The CDR3 runs to 15 residues.

There are many counts of this clone. This sequence joins TRBV5-5 and TRBJ2-7, with 11 bases matching TRBD1. CDR3 size: 14 residues. The germline CDR1 and CDR2 sequences are SGHKS and YYEKEE (reference sequence). Trimming took 5 bases from V and 3 from J; bases not matched to a gene: 4. The CDR3 coding sequence is TGTGCCAGCAGAAGCGGGACAGGGGGCTACGAGCAGTACTTC. Protein sequence: CASRSGTGGYEQYF.

V is TRBV7-9 and J is TRBJ1-2; D might be TRBD1 (6 bases). Germline-derived CDR1 and CDR2 are SEHNR and FQNEAQ (reference sequence). Trimming left V 1 base short and J 3 bases short, with 15 bases between. This CDR3 has 16 amino acids. The CDR3 reads CASSLGHGGTDYGYTF. DNA of the CDR3: TGTGCCAGCAGCTTAGGCCACGGGGGCACCGACTATGGCTACACCTTC.

The V gene is TRBV9, the J gene TRBJ2-7, with 9 nucleotides matching TRBD2. This CDR3 contains 14 residues. Germline CDR1 SGDLS, CDR2 YYNGEE. V shed 3 bases and J 2 bases; nucleotides not matched to a gene: 3. The CDR3 coding sequence is TGTGCCAGCAGCGGTAGCGGGAGCCCCTACGAGCAGTACTTC. This sequence encodes CASSGSGSPYEQYF.

This chain connects TRBV5-1 to TRBJ2-1, with 8 bases matching TRBD2. The V gene's germline CDR1 is SGHRS and CDR2 YFSETQ. The CDR3 loop spans 16 amino acids. The junction had 8 bases not matched to a gene; V was cut back by 0 bases and J by 6 bases. CDR3 nucleotide sequence: TGCGCCAGCAGCTTGGAAAGTGCGGGAGGCCTCAATGAGCAGTTCTTC. This sequence encodes CASSLESAGGLNEQFF.

This clone was seen a few times. The chain has TRBV7-2 and TRBJ2-2, with D perhaps assigned TRBD1 or TRBD2 (5 bases each). The CDR3 consists of 15 residues. Between the trimmed V and J ends, which lost 5 bases and 7 bases, there was a span of 17 bases. Per germline, CDR1 SGHTA and CDR2 FQGNSA. The CDR3 DNA reads as TGTGCCAGCAGCGCATGGGACCGAATGGGCGGGGAGCTGTTTTTT. Its protein is CASSAWDRMGGELFF.

CDR3 protein: CASSKAGTMPSTDTQYF. For the CDR3, the DNA is TGTGCCAGCAGCAAAGCCGGGACTATGCCTAGCACAGATACGCAGTATTTT. This chain uses TRBV7-9 with TRBJ2-3, with 7 bases lining up with TRBD2. This CDR3 comprises 17 residues. CDR1 and CDR2 (germline): SEHNR, FQNEAQ (reference sequence). The J segment lost 0 bases and the V segment lost 5 bases, leaving 11 bases of the junction unmatched.

V is TRBV7-2 and J is TRBJ2-7; the D is unclear. The germline V gene has CDR1 SGHTA and CDR2 FQGNSA. This CDR3 comprises 12 residues. The ends were cut back, 6 bases at V and 4 bases at J, with 10 bases in the middle. Here the CDR3 reads CASSSHHYEQYF. For the CDR3, the DNA is TGTGCCAGCAGTTCCCATCATTACGAGCAGTACTTC. The variable domain in full, completed from reference TRBV7-2 and TRBJ2-7, reads GAGVSQSPSNKVTEKGKDVELRCDPISGHTALYWYRQSLGQGLEFLIYFQGNSAPDKSGLPSDRFSAERTGGSVSTLTIQRTQQEDSAVYLCASSSHHYEQYFGPGTRLTVT.

The V gene is TRBV11-2, the J gene TRBJ2-7; D unclear. The ends were cut back, 1 base at V and 3 bases at J, with 10 bases in the middle. CDR1 SGHAT and CDR2 FQNNGV come from the germline V gene. The CDR3 runs to 14 residues. Written as DNA, the CDR3 is TGTGCCAGCAGCTTAGTCAGCGCCTACTACGAGCAGTACTTC. It codes for CASSLVSAYYEQYF.